The subject of this entry is one T cell receptor beta chain. In its sample, this clone was seen many times. The antigen it binds to is not known. Within one base of it there is no much larger clone, and no base qualities were kept. This entry is derived from a study of blood T cell repertoires in COVID-19 (dated by TCRdb to the early 2020s). Notes on the research overall: The collaborator samples originated in the United States, Italy and Spain and spanned the acute and convalescent phases of COVID-19. The prospective study material was composed of cDNA or gDNA derived from T cells, B-cell-depleted T cells, or PBMCs. The dataset comprised deeply sampled blood TCRbeta repertoires from subjects exposed to, actively infected with, or recovered from COVID-19. The repertoires were released in a freely available public database intended as a resource for research on the immune response to SARS-CoV-2. Samples came from the ongoing ImmuneRACE study (first 160 participants) plus 1,254 subjects from 6 global collaborators. The sample metadata nearly always contained a de-identified subject ID, COVID-19 status, age in years and sex. Where available, HLA class I and class II types were obtained from metadata supplied by the sample provider rather than from assay-based typing. What the authors observed across the whole study: The quantity of clinical and demographic metadata differed by source and by participant and was supplied without curation.

In Seattle, one collaborating source enrolled patients while the infection was active and tracked those patients longitudinally over the course of disease. Each collaborating institution followed its own protocols to collect whole blood in K2EDTA tubes. For TCRbeta analysis, collaborators shipped samples as frozen whole blood, isolated PBMCs, or DNA extracted from either of those sample types. CDR1 and CDR2 were assigned from the germline V gene as LGHNA and YSLEER. V lost 0 bases and J lost 10 bases; the stretch between them is 21 bases long. The CDR3 sequence holds 16 residues, the cysteine and phenylalanine included. The read is trimmed to its CDR3 DNA, 48 bases read in frame from base 1. TCRbeta CDR3 regions were amplified from genomic DNA by means of the immunoSEQ Assay, a bias-controlled multiplex PCR. In the paper's pipeline: The number of nucleated cells in each sample was estimated by amplification of reference gene primers within the assay. Sequence reads were collapsed and filtered to measure the absolute abundance of every unique TCRbeta CDR3 rearrangement. For each sample, productive Simpson clonality was calculated as the square root of Simpson's diversity index across productive rearrangements. TCRdb took over this immuneACCESS table, retaining in-frame rearrangements with V and J assigned. Such tables are incomplete; in checked studies, under half of the missing clones stem from an unresolved V gene, and the remainder is unexplained. For V, J and clone size, that table is used; D and trimming come from the DNA. In this sample the table shows fewer than 150,000 clones, approximately 89% of which occur a single time. The ten largest make up approximately 5.1% of the sample.

The sample comprised peripheral blood. The TCR originated in a woman aged 60-70 years with COVID-19, enrolled during active disease. The sequence links TRBV4-3 to TRBJ1-2; perhaps TRBD1 is the D gene, with 5 bases matching. The base sequence is TGCGCCAGCAGCCAAGATGGAGGGGCGGATCTTTTGACCTACACCTTC. It translates as CASSQDGGADLLTYTF.